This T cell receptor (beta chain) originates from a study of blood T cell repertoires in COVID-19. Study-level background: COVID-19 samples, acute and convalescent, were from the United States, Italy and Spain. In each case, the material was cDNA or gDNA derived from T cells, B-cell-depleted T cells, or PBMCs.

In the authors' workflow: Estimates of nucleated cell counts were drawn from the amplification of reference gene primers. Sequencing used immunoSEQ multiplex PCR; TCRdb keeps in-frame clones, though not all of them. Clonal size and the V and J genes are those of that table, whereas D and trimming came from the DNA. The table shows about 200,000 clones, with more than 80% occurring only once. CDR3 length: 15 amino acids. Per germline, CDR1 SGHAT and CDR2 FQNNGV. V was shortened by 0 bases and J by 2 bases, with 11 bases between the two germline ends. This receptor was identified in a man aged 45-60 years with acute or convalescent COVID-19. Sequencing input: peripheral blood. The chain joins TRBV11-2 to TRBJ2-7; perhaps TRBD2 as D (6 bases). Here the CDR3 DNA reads TGTGCCAGCAGCTTAGAGACTAGGAGTACCTACGAGCAGTACTTC. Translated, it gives CASSLETRSTYEQYF.